This TCR beta chain was sequenced for a study of CD8+ T cells in alopecia areata. Turning to the study itself: Severity of treated patients was scored by affected scalp percentage.

Extraction of RNA preceded its reverse transcription into cDNA, which served as the sequencing template. Sequencing used immunoSEQ multiplex PCR; TCRdb keeps in-frame clones, though not all of them. The table shows about 180,000 clones, with around 51% occurring only once. This CDR3 has 14 amino acids. Trimming took 2 bases from V and 4 from J, leaving 15 bases between them. Germline V CDR1 and CDR2: GTSNPN, SVGIG (reference sequence). This clone was recorded once. Its antigen is not identified. Study-level findings and limits: Relative to normal scalp, lesional scalp, especially alopecia totalis/universalis, showed higher clonality. The study found tofacitinib significantly decreased scalp clonality and expanded CD8+ clones among the top 100.

Treatment here: oral pan-JAK inhibitor, 5-10 mg twice daily. Investigators sorted PBMCs to obtain both CD4+ and CD8+ T cells. The material sequenced was CD8+ T cells sorted from blood, taken at week 52, from a patient treated with tofacitinib. The sequence came from a human donor with alopecia areata. V and J are TRBV30 and TRBJ2-7; a weak D match, TRBD1 (5 bases). The CDR3 sequence: CAWSYDSSVYEQYF. Written as DNA, the CDR3 is TGTGCCTGGAGTTACGACAGCAGCGTATACGAGCAGTACTTC.